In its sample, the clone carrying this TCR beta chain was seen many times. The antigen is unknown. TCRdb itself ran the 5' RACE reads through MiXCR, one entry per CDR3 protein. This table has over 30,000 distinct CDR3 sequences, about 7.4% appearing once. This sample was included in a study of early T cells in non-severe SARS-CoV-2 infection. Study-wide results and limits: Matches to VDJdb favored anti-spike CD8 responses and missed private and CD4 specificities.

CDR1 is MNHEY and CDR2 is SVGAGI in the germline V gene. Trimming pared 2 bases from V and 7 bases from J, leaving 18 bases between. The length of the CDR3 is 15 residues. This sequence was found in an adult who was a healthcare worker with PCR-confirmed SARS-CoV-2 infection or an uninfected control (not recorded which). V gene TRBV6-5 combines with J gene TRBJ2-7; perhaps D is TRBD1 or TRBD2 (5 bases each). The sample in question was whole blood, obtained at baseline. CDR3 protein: CASSYGGIPNGEQYF. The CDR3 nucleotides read TGTGCCAGCAGTTACGGGGGAATTCCTAACGGAGAGCAGTACTTC.